This record covers a single T cell receptor beta chain. V lost 3 bases and J lost 8, with 11 bases in between. Germline CDR1 and CDR2: SGDLS and YYNGEE. This CDR3 has 13 residues. Sequencing was performed with immunoSEQ multiplex PCR; in TCRdb, only in-frame clones are kept and a portion is missing. The sample contains just under 65,000 clones, more than 80% of which appear only once. The data derive from a study of PD-L1 blockade in urothelial cancer. Time point defined: pretreatment peripheral blood. The V call is TRBV9, the J call TRBJ2-2; tentatively, D is TRBD2 (6 bases). The receptor was derived from a man aged 70 or older with urothelial cancer. The sample was PBMCs, taken around atezolizumab (anti-PD-L1) treatment. In nucleotides, the CDR3 is TGTGCCAGCAGCGCGGGAGAGGTGGGGGAGCTGTTTTTT. Its translation: CASSAGEVGELFF. Looking up the rest from reference TRBV9 and TRBJ2-2 gives the full variable domain: DSGVTQTPKHLITATGQRVTLRCSPRSGDLSVYWYQQSLDQGLQFLIQYYNGEERAKGNILERFSAQQFPDLHSELNLSSLELGDSALYFCASSAGEVGELFFGEGSRLTVL.